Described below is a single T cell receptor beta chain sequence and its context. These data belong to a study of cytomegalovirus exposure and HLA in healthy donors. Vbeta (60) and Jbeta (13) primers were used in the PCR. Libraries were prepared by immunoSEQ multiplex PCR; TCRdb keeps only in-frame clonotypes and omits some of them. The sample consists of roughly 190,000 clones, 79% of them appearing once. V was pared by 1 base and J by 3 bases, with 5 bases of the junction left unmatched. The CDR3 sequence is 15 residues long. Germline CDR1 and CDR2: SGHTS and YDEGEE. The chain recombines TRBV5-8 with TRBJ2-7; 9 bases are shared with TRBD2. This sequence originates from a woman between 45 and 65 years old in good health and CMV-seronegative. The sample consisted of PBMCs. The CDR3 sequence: CASSLKRLADYEQYF. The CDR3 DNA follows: TGTGCCAGCAGCTTGAAGCGACTAGCGGACTACGAGCAGTACTTC. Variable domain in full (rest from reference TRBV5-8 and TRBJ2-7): EAGVTQSPTHLIKTRGQQATLRCSPISGHTSVYWYQQALGLGLQFLLWYDEGEERNRGNFPPRFSGRQFPNYSSELNVNALELEDSALYLCASSLKRLADYEQYFGPGTRLTVT.